Sequencing of this T cell receptor (beta chain) was carried out in a study of T-cell memory formation after mild COVID-19. Sample barcodes and UMIs were carried by the TCR alpha and TCR beta cDNA libraries that 5'RACE generated with constant-segment primers. TCRdb reprocessed the 5' RACE reads via MiXCR and lists one record per CDR3 protein. Here the sample spans 250,000 to 300,000 distinct CDR3 sequences, over 15% being singletons. This clonotype was seen a few times. Its cognate antigen is unknown. The V gene end was trimmed by 5 bases and the J gene end by 5 bases; junction bases not matched to a gene: 8. Germline CDR1 reads SSHAT; CDR2 reads FNYEAQ (reference sequence). The CDR3 is made up of 15 amino acids. Study-wide results and limits: The appearance of some responding clones in pre-infection memory suggested that cross-reactive memory joined. The study found contracting CD4+ clones mainly in CM and EM and contracting CD8+ clones in EMRA. Later expanders leaned CD4+, whereas clones that contracted between day 15 and 85 were balanced CD4/CD8.

The source of this sequence is a man aged 18 to 35 who had mild COVID-19 (a few samples of this study predate the infection). Cell type and time point are not known. The chain couples TRBV7-7 to TRBJ2-3; 9 positions agree with TRBD2. Sequences were obtained from PBMCs or a T cell subset sorted from them (not recorded which). The CDR3 here is CASSPRGGAIDTQYF. CDR3 in DNA: TGTGCCAGCAGCCCCCGCGGGGGGGCGATAGATACGCAGTATTTT.